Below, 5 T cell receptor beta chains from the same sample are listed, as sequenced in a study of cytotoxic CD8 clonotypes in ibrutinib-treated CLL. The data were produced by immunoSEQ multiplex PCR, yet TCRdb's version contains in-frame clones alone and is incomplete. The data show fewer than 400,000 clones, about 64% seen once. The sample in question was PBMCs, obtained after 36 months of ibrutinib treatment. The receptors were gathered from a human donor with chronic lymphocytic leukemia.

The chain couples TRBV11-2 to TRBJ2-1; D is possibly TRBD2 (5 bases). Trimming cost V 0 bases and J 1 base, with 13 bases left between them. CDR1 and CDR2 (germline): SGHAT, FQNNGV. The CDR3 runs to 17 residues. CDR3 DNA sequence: TGTGCCAGCAGCTTAGATCCGGACTTTGCATCCTACAATGAGCAGTTCTTC. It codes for CASSLDPDFASYNEQFF.

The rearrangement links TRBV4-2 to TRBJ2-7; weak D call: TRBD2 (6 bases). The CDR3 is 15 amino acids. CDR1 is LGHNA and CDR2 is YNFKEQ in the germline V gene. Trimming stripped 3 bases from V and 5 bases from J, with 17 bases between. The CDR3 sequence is CASSQGLLRYHEQYF. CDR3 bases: TGTGCCAGCAGCCAGGGACTTCTGAGGTACCACGAGCAGTACTTC.

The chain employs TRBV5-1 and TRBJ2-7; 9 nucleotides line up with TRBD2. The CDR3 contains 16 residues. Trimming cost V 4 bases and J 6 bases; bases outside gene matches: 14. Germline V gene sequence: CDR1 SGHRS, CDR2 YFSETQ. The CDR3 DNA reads TGCGCCAGCAGCCCCGGACCGGGACTAGCTTATTTCGAGCAGTACTTC. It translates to CASSPGPGLAYFEQYF.

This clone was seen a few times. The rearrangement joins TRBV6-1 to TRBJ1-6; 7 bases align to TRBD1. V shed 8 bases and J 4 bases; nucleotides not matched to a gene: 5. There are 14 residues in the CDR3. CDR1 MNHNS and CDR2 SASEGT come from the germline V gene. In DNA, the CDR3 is TGTGCCAGCCAAGGGGGCCCGTATAATTCACCCCTCCACTTT. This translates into CASQGGPYNSPLHF.

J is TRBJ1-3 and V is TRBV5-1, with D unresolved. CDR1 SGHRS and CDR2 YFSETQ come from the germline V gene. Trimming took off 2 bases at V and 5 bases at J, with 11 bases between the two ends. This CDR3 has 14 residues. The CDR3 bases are TGCGCCAGCAGCTTAGGCATAAACAGAAACACCATATATTTT. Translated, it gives CASSLGINRNTIYF. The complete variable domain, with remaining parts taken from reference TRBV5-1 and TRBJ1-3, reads KAGVTQTPRYLIKTRGQQVTLSCSPISGHRSVSWYQQTPGQGLQFLFEYFSETQRNKGNFPGRFSGRQFSNSRSEMNVSTLELGDSALYLCASSLGINRNTIYFGEGSWLTVV.